This T cell receptor (beta chain) was obtained from a study of T cells in Graves' hyperthyroidism and ophthalmopathy. This clonotype was counted ten times or more. It was RNA transcripts that yielded the amplified TCR beta CDR3 regions. HTBI primers were used for first-round RT-PCR of the TCR CDR3. TCRdb processed the multiplex PCR reads anew with MiXCR; each CDR3 protein has one entry. The sample has 400,000 to 600,000 distinct CDR3 sequences, under 25% seen once; the top ten hold about a quarter. Germline-derived CDR1 and CDR2 are SNHLY and FYNNEI. The V end was cut by 6 bases, the J end by 3 bases, with 18 bases between. CDR3 length: 16 amino acids.

The TCR was taken from a man between 18 and 35 years old with Graves' hyperthyroidism. The chain has TRBV2 and TRBJ1-3, with a tentative D call TRBD1 (5 bases). Input material: blood. The CDR3 nucleotides read TGTGCCAGCAGGCTCTATTGGGAGGGGAGTGGAAACACCATATATTTT. Amino acid sequence: CASRLYWEGSGNTIYF.